The 31 T cell receptor beta chains given below trace back to one sample, sequenced in a study of breast tumors, draining lymph nodes, adjacent tissues. Axillary draining lymph nodes of breast cancer patients supplied the node samples. TCRdb processed the multiplex PCR reads anew with MiXCR; each CDR3 protein has one entry. Here the sample spans about 140,000 distinct CDR3 sequences, 20% to 25% being singletons. What was sequenced was axillary lymph node tissue. The receptors derive from a female donor with breast cancer. Some clones in this sample may be carry-over from other donors' samples.

The chain couples TRBV12-3 or TRBV12-4 to TRBJ2-4; D possibly corresponds to TRBD2 (6 bases). V lost 5 bases, J lost 11 bases, and 13 bases lay in between. The CDR3 is 12 amino acids. This chain's CDR3 is CASSPGVRLQYF. CDR3 bases: TGTGCCAGCAGTCCGGGGGTTAGGCTTCAGTACTTC.

At least ten counts were recorded for this clonotype. The V and J genes are TRBV30 and TRBJ1-6, with TRBD1 as a possible D gene (6 bases). Trimming pared 4 bases from V and 6 bases from J, leaving 19 bases between. Germline CDR1 reads GTSNPN; CDR2 reads SVGIG (reference sequence). The CDR3 contains 16 residues. CDR3 DNA: TGTGCCTGGAATACCGGGGGGGGCGGAACTAATTCACCCCTCCACTTT. Protein: CAWNTGGGGTNSPLHF. The entire variable domain, with the rest obtained from reference TRBV30 and TRBJ1-6, is as follows: SQTIHQWPATLVQPVGSPLSLECTVEGTSNPNLYWYRQAAGRGLQLLFYSVGIGQISSEVPQNLSASRPQDRQFILSSKKLLLSDSGFYLCAWNTGGGGTNSPLHFGNGTRLTVT.

For this clonotype: A much larger clonotype is one base distant, so this may be a read error. This chain connects TRBV6-2 or TRBV6-3 to TRBJ2-1; 8 bases agree with TRBD1. The V segment lost 2 bases and the J segment 2 bases; nucleotides outside the gene matches: 2. Germline V lookup: CDR1 MNHEY, CDR2 SVGEGT. This CDR3 contains 15 residues. The CDR3 DNA reads TGTGCCAGCAGTTACGACAGGGGTCCCTACAATGAGCAGTTCTTC. This gives the protein CASSYDRGPYNEQFF.

Many counts were recorded for this clonotype. The chain couples TRBV2 to TRBJ1-2, with TRBD1 identical over 8 bases. Germline trimming cut 5 bases from V and 0 bases from J; bases unmatched to any gene: 8. Germline assignment: CDR1 SNHLY and CDR2 FYNNEI. The CDR3 has 16 residues. Here the CDR3 reads CASSNGQGASNYGYTF. CDR3 nucleotides: TGTGCCAGCAGTAACGGACAGGGTGCATCTAACTATGGCTACACCTTC.

CDR3 amino acids: CASSQTTSGSVHEQFF. The CDR3 DNA reads as TGTGCCAGCAGCCAAACGACTAGCGGGAGTGTACATGAGCAGTTCTTC. The gene calls are TRBV4-2 and TRBJ2-1; 12 bases agree with TRBD2. This CDR3 comprises 16 residues. In germline, CDR1 is LGHNA, CDR2 YNFKEQ. The V and J ends lost 2 bases and 8 bases, in that order; junction bases with no gene match: 7.

This clonotype turned up a few times. V gene TRBV27 combines with J gene TRBJ2-6; 8 positions match TRBD1. Unmatched junction bases numbered 6, after V lost 2 bases and J lost 0 bases. The CDR3 loop spans 18 amino acids. Germline V gene data show CDR1 as MNHEY and CDR2 as SMNVEV (reference sequence). CDR3 amino acids: CASSLKTGASSGANVLTF. The CDR3 DNA sequence: TGTGCCAGCAGTTTAAAGACAGGGGCCAGCTCTGGGGCCAACGTCCTGACTTTC.

The V gene is TRBV18, the J gene TRBJ2-7; 7 positions agree with TRBD2. Germline CDR1 reads KGHSH; CDR2 reads LQKENI. The junction had 8 bases not matched to a gene; V was cut back by 5 bases and J by 4 bases. The CDR3 totals 14 residues. This CDR3 is CASSSGGSSYEQYF. DNA of the CDR3: TGTGCCAGCTCATCTGGCGGGAGTTCTTACGAGCAGTACTTC. The full variable domain, its missing parts supplied by reference TRBV18 and TRBJ2-7, is NAGVMQNPRHLVRRRGQEARLRCSPMKGHSHVYWYRQLPEEGLKFMVYLQKENIIDESGMPKERFSAEFPKEGPSILRIQQVVRGDSAAYFCASSSGGSSYEQYFGPGTRLTVT.

This chain connects TRBV5-1 to TRBJ1-2; D may be TRBD1 (6 bases). CDR3 length: 15 residues. V lost 4 bases and J lost 2, with 15 bases in between. Per germline, CDR1 SGHRS and CDR2 YFSETQ. The CDR3 DNA sequence: TGCGCCAGCAGCCTGGGGGGCAGTCGCAACTATGGCTACACCTTC. Its protein product is CASSLGGSRNYGYTF.

This clonotype was observed at least ten times. The CDR3 bases are TGTGCCAGCACGTCAGCAGATACGCAGTATTTT. Translating it yields CASTSADTQYF. The chain uses TRBV12-3 or TRBV12-4 and TRBJ2-3; D not resolved. The CDR3 contains 11 residues. V lost 7 bases to trimming and J lost 4 bases, with 6 bases between them.

The V call is TRBV7-2, the J call TRBJ1-6, with unresolved D. This CDR3 has 15 amino acids. The germline gives CDR1 SGHTA, CDR2 FQGNSA. With 8 bases removed from V and 5 bases from J, the gap between germline ends came to 16 bases. The CDR3 DNA is TGTGCCAGCTCCCCGCACCGAGGTGATAATTCACCCCTCCACTTT. Translation gives CASSPHRGDNSPLHF.

This sequence joins TRBV2 and TRBJ2-2, with TRBD2 identical over 9 bases. The CDR3 runs to 14 residues. Germline V gene data show CDR1 as SNHLY and CDR2 as FYNNEI. Losses at the gene ends were 7 bases for V and 5 bases for J; bases not matched to a gene: 5. The CDR3 DNA reads as TGTGCCAGCATTAGCGGGAGCGGGACCGGGGAGCTGTTTTTT. Its protein product is CASISGSGTGELFF.

This clonotype was found many times. The V gene is TRBV18, the J gene TRBJ2-2, with D perhaps matching TRBD1 (5 bases). The CDR3 loop spans 15 amino acids. In germline, CDR1 is KGHSH, CDR2 LQKENI. Trimming cost V 1 base and J 7 bases, with 13 bases left between them. CDR3 sequence (DNA): TGTGCCAGCTCACCACGTGGACAATGGGTCGGGGAGCTGTTTTTT. Protein product: CASSPRGQWVGELFF.

In its sample, this clonotype was seen many times. The chain recombines TRBV7-9 with TRBJ2-3, with 13 bases that match TRBD2. The CDR3 spans 17 residues. Germline V gene sequence: CDR1 SEHNR, CDR2 FQNEAQ (reference sequence). The V segment lost 6 bases and the J segment 4 bases; nucleotides outside the gene matches: 10. This CDR3 reads CASREGALAGGPDTQYF. CDR3 DNA sequence: TGTGCCAGCAGGGAAGGGGCACTAGCGGGAGGGCCAGATACGCAGTATTTT.

Many counts were recorded for this clonotype. The genes are TRBV20-1 and TRBJ2-1; perhaps TRBD2 as D (5 bases). The CDR3 has 11 amino acids. Germline CDR1 DFQATT, CDR2 SNEGSKA (reference sequence). V gave up 6 bases and J gave up 9 bases, with 12 bases separating them. The CDR3 sequence is CSALGGSEQFF. The CDR3 nucleotides are TGCAGTGCCCTAGGAGGCAGTGAGCAGTTCTTC.

This clonotype showed up many times. The chain links TRBV5-6 to TRBJ2-5; D not certain. From germline, CDR1 is SGHDT and CDR2 YYEEEE. V was cut by 4 bases and J by 1 base, with 11 bases left in between. CDR3 size: 14 residues. CDR3 in DNA: TGTGCCAGCAGCCCCCCCCTCGGCCAAGAGACCCAGTACTTC. It specifies CASSPPLGQETQYF.

This clonotype came up a few times. The chain uses TRBV27 and TRBJ1-4; 7 bases map to TRBD1. V was clipped by 0 bases and J by 7 bases; unmatched bases: 11. Germline lookup yields CDR1 MNHEY and CDR2 SMNVEV (reference sequence). The CDR3 is made up of 17 amino acids. The CDR3 protein is CASSLSIGPRGVEKLFF. CDR3 nucleotide sequence: TGTGCCAGCAGTTTATCGATTGGACCCAGGGGGGTTGAAAAACTGTTTTTT.

This clonotype was seen at least ten times. The chain carries TRBV11-2 and TRBJ2-3, with TRBD2 as a possible D gene (5 bases). CDR1 and CDR2 (germline): SGHAT, FQNNGV. V lost 1 base, J lost 0 bases, and 17 bases lay in between. The length of the CDR3 is 18 residues. CDR3 in amino acids: CASSLVRSAPGSTDTQYF. Written as DNA, the CDR3 is TGTGCCAGCAGCTTAGTTAGATCGGCCCCGGGGAGCACAGATACGCAGTATTTT.

A word on this clonotype: A read error may be the cause here, since a much bigger clone is one base away. The chain has TRBV9 and TRBJ2-3; TRBD2 might be the D (7 bases). Germline CDR1 and CDR2: SGDLS and YYNGEE. The V gene lost 0 bases and the J gene lost 4 bases, with 15 bases spanning the gap. This CDR3 has 16 amino acids. The CDR3 nucleotides are TGTGCCAGCAGCGTAGCCCAGGGCGGGGGCTCAGATACGCAGTATTTT. Amino acid sequence: CASSVAQGGGSDTQYF.

This rearrangement joins TRBV3-1 to TRBJ2-5; D perhaps matches TRBD1 (6 bases). V lost 3 bases and J lost 4, with 12 bases in between. The germline V gene encodes CDR1 LGHDT and CDR2 YNNKEL (reference sequence). CDR3 length: 14 residues. The CDR3 nucleotides read TGTGCCAGCAGCCAGCCTGGGGGCTCAGAGACCCAGTACTTC. Amino acid sequence: CASSQPGGSETQYF.

This clonotype was seen at least ten times. This chain joins TRBV6-5 and TRBJ2-1, with D possibly being TRBD2 (5 bases). Trimming pared 6 bases from V and 3 bases from J, leaving 9 bases between. The CDR3 loop spans 13 amino acids. Germline loops: CDR1 MNHEY, CDR2 SVGAGI. CDR3 nucleotides: TGTGCCAGCAGAGCGGATAGCTACAATGAGCAGTTCTTC. This encodes CASRADSYNEQFF.

The V call is TRBV25-1, the J call TRBJ2-1; TRBD1 or TRBD2 may be the D gene (6 bases each). This CDR3 is 17 amino acids long. Germline-derived CDR1 and CDR2 are MGHDK and SYGVNS. Trimming pared 4 bases from V and 5 bases from J, leaving 21 bases between. The CDR3 region is CASSAPGAGTHNNEQFF. The CDR3 bases are TGTGCCAGCAGTGCGCCGGGGGCCGGGACTCACAACAATGAGCAGTTCTTC.

This clonotype showed up many times. The chain has TRBV2 and TRBJ1-5, with 8 bases aligning to TRBD1. Germline CDR1 SNHLY, CDR2 FYNNEI. The CDR3 has 14 residues. Germline trimming cut 6 bases from V and 4 bases from J; bases unmatched to any gene: 5. The CDR3 region is CASSGQGSNQPQHF. The CDR3 nucleotides are TGTGCCAGCAGCGGACAGGGTTCAAATCAGCCCCAGCATTTT.

With regard to this clonotype: With a much larger clone just one base away, this may be a read error. This rearrangement joins TRBV7-9 to TRBJ1-5; D is unclear. This CDR3 is built from 14 residues. Looked up from germline, CDR1 is SEHNR and CDR2 is FQNEAQ (reference sequence). CDR3 DNA sequence: TGTGCCAGCAGCTTTGGAAATAGCAATCAGCCCCAGCGTTTT. It yields the protein CASSFGNSNQPQRF. The variable domain in full, completed from reference TRBV7-9 and TRBJ1-5, reads DTGVSQNPRHKITKRGQNVTFRCDPISEHNRLYWYRQTLGQGPEFLTYFQNEAQLEKSRLLSDRFSAERPKGSFSTLEIQRTEQGDSAMYLCASSFGNSNQPQRFGDGTRLSIL.

Many counts were recorded for this clonotype. The genes are TRBV12-5 and TRBJ1-2, with 7 bases fitting TRBD1. Looked up from germline, CDR1 is LGHNT and CDR2 is FRNRAP. The CDR3 has 12 residues. V lost 6 bases and J lost 6; bases outside the gene matches: 4. In DNA form, the CDR3 reads TGTGCTAGTGGCAAGACAGGGAATGGCTACACCTTC. It yields the protein CASGKTGNGYTF.

This clonotype showed up many times. The CDR3 loop is CASSSSGSEQYF. In DNA form, the CDR3 reads TGTGCCAGCAGTTCCTCCGGGTCGGAGCAGTACTTC. The V call is TRBV28, the J call TRBJ2-7; D ambiguous. Germline V gene data show CDR1 as MDHEN and CDR2 as SYDVKM. This CDR3 spans 12 amino acids. Trimming took 4 bases from V and 7 from J, leaving 11 bases between them.

This clonotype was seen at least ten times. The chain carries TRBV27 and TRBJ2-3; D call uncertain. Germline CDR1 reads MNHEY; CDR2 reads SMNVEV (reference sequence). Deletions cut 8 bases from V and 5 bases from J, with 8 bases between. The CDR3 totals 11 residues. The CDR3 protein is CASALLDTQYF. The CDR3 DNA reads as TGTGCCAGCGCCCTTTTAGATACGCAGTATTTT.

This clonotype showed up many times. The chain has TRBV12-3 or TRBV12-4 and TRBJ2-3; perhaps TRBD1 as D (5 bases). The length of the CDR3 is 13 residues. With 1 base removed from V and 5 bases from J, the gap between germline ends came to 7 bases. CDR3 nucleotides: TGTGCCAGCAGTTTAGTAGGGGAAGATACGCAGTATTTT. Translating gives CASSLVGEDTQYF.

This clonotype was seen a handful of times. The genes are TRBV7-2 and TRBJ2-1; D is unclear. Trimming removed 2 bases from V and 7 bases from J, with 12 bases in between. The CDR3 contains 14 residues. Looked up from germline, CDR1 is SGHTA and CDR2 is FQGNSA. CDR3 DNA: TGTGCCAGCAGCTTACCGTATTCTAGAAATGAGCAGTTCTTC. It codes for CASSLPYSRNEQFF.

This clonotype showed up just a few times. This chain connects TRBV19 to TRBJ1-5; D is ambiguous. V lost 3 bases and J lost 0, with 15 bases in between. Germline V gene sequence: CDR1 LNHDA, CDR2 SQIVND (reference sequence). This CDR3 is 17 amino acids long. The CDR3 loop is CASSMGFRTNSNQPQHF. The DNA of the CDR3 is TGTGCCAGTAGTATGGGTTTCAGGACTAATAGCAATCAGCCCCAGCATTTT.

A note on this clonotype: This may stem from a read error, because a much larger clone lies one nucleotide away. The J gene is TRBJ2-4, the V gene TRBV7-9, with D possibly being TRBD1 or TRBD2 (5 bases each). Germline V gene sequence: CDR1 SEHNR, CDR2 FQNEAQ (reference sequence). There are 14 residues in the CDR3. The CDR3 sequence is CASSLGEAKNTQYF. CDR3 DNA: TGTGCCAGCAGCTTGGGGGAAGCCAAAAACACTCAGTACTTC.

This clonotype was detected ten times or more. CDR3: CASSFRSYEQYF. CDR3 coding DNA: TGTGCCAGCAGTTTTCGCTCCTACGAGCAGTACTTC. The chain combines TRBV12-3 or TRBV12-4 with TRBJ2-7; D is uncertain. V shed 3 bases and J shed 0 bases, with 3 bases lying between them. The CDR3 length is 12 residues.